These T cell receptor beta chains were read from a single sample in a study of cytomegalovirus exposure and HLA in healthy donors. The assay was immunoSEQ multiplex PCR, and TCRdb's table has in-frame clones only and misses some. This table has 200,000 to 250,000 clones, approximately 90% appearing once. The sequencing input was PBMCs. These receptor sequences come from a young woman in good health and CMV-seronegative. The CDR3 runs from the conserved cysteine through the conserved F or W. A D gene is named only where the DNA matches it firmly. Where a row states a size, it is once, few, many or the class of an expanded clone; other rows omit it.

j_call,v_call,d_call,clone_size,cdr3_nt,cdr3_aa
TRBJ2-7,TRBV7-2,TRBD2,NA,TGTGCCAGCAGCTTAGCCGGCGGGGGGACTATCTACGAGCAGTACTTC,CASSLAGGGTIYEQYF
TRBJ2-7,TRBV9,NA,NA,TGTGCCAGCAGCCCCGTTTTGGGGGGATACGAGCAGTACTTC,CASSPVLGGYEQYF
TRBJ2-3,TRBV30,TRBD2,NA,TGTGCCCAACTCCGAGCGGGGGAACTCACAGATACGCAGTATTTT,CAQLRAGELTDTQYF
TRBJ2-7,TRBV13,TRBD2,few,TGTGCCAGCAGTTCCGGGACTAGAGGCTACGAGCAGTACTTC,CASSSGTRGYEQYF
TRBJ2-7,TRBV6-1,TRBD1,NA,TGTGCCAGCAGTGTTAGGTCGGGACAGGGGACTGACGAGCAGTACTTC,CASSVRSGQGTDEQYF
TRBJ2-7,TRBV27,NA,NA,TGTGCCAGCAGTTACGGACGGGGTATATGGGAGCAGTACTTC,CASSYGRGIWEQYF
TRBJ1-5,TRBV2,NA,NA,TGTGCCAGCTGCAGGGTACCGCCCCAGCATTTT,CASCRVPPQHF
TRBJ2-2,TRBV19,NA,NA,TGTGCCAGTAGTACCGCACTAGTTAACACCGGGGAGCTGTTTTTT,CASSTALVNTGELFF
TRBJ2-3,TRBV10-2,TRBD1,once,TGCGCCAGCAACGAGCCGGGACAGGGATCGGATACGCAGTATTTT,CASNEPGQGSDTQYF
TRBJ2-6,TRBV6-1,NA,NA,TGTGCCAGCAGTGAAGGTCCAGGCGTCGGGGCCAACGTCCTGACTTTC,CASSEGPGVGANVLTF
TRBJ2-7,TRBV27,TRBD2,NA,TGTGCCAGCAGTCGTACTAGCGGGGGCACCTACGAGCAGTACTTC,CASSRTSGGTYEQYF
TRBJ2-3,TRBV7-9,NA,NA,TGTGCCAGCAGCCAGGGGTGGGTCGTCGCAGATACGCAGTATTTT,CASSQGWVVADTQYF
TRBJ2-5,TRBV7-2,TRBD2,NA,TGTGCCAGCAGCTACAGCGGGAGTGGTGGAGAGACCCAGTACTTC,CASSYSGSGGETQYF
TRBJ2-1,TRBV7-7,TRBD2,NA,TGTGCCAGCAGCATATTAGCGGGGGGGCTGAGTGAGCAGTTCTTC,CASSILAGGLSEQFF
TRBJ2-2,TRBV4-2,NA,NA,TGTGCCAGCAGCCAAGGGGCAGCTAACACCGGGGAGCTGTTTTTT,CASSQGAANTGELFF
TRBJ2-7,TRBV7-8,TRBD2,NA,TGTGCCAGCAGCTTACTAGCGGAGTTCCACGAGCAGTACTTC,CASSLLAEFHEQYF
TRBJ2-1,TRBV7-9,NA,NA,TGTGCCAGCAGCTTACGGGAGTGGAGCTCCTACAATGAGCAGTTCTTC,CASSLREWSSYNEQFF
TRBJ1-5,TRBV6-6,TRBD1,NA,TGTGCCAGCAGTTACCCCGGACAGGACCCTCAGCCCCAGCATTTT,CASSYPGQDPQPQHF
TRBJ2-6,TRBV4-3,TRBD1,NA,TGCGCCAGCAGCGGACAGGGTTCTAGCTCTGGGGCCAACGTCCTGACTTTC,CASSGQGSSSGANVLTF
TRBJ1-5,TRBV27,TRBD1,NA,TGTGCCAGCAGTTCGTTAGACAGGGGGCACCAGCCCCAGCATTTT,CASSSLDRGHQPQHF
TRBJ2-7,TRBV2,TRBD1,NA,TGTGCCAGCAGTGAAGTTGGGACAGGGCGCTCAACTTCCTACGAGCAGTACTTC,CASSEVGTGRSTSYEQYF
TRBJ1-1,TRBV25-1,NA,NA,TGTGCCAGCAGTGCCGGGGTGAGCACTGAAGCTTTCTTT,CASSAGVSTEAFF
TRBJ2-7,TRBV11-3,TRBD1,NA,TGTGCCAGCAGCTTTGATGGGGCAGGGGGTTCCTACGAGCAGTACTTC,CASSFDGAGGSYEQYF
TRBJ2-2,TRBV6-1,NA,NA,TGTGCCAGCAGTTCTCAGGGGGGGAACACCGGGGAGCTGTTTTTT,CASSSQGGNTGELFF
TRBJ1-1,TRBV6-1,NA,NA,TGTGCCAGCAGTGAATCAGTCATGAACACTGAAGCTTTCTTT,CASSESVMNTEAFF
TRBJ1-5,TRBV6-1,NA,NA,TGTGCCAGCAGTGAGCGCCCGGGACTTCACGGGAATCAGCCCCAGCATTTT,CASSERPGLHGNQPQHF
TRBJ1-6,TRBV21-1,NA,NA,TGTGCCAGCAGCATAATGCGGGGACCGTCCAATTCACCCCTCCACTTT,CASSIMRGPSNSPLHF
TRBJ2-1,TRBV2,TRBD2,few,TGTGCCAGCAGTGAAGCGGTAGCGGGGGCTTACAATGAGCAGTTCTTC,CASSEAVAGAYNEQFF